This TCR beta chain derives from a study of identical twins. V lost 5 bases and J 4 bases, leaving 11 bases between the germline ends. CDR3 length: 13 amino acids. A universal primer binding site was introduced by template switching. The final cDNA contained unique molecular identifiers. TCRdb re-called the 5' RACE reads through MiXCR, storing one row per CDR3 protein. The profile shows under 450,000 distinct CDR3 sequences, less than 20% of them singletons. The source material was naive T cells sorted from blood. The J gene is TRBJ1-1, the V gene TRBV12-3 or TRBV12-4; the D is unclear. The TCR originated in a man between 45 and 60 years old in good health. The CDR3 loop is CASSLQRSTEAFF. The CDR3 bases are TGTGCCAGCAGTCTACAGCGTTCCACTGAAGCTTTCTTT.